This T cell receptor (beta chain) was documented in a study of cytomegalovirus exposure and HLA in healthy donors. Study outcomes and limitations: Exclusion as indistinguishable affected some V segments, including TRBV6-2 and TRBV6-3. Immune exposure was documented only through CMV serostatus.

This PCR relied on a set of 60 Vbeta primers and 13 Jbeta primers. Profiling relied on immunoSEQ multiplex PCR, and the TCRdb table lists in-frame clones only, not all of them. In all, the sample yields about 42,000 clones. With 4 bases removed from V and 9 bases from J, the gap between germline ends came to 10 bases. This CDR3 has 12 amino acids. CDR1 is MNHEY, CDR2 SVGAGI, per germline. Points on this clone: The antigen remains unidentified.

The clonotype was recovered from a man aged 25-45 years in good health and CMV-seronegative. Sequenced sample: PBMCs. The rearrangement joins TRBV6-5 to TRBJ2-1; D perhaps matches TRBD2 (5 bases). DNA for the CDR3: TGTGCCAGCAGTTCCGTAGCGAGTGAGCAGTTCTTC. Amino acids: CASSSVASEQFF.